This is a list of T cell receptor beta chains from one sample in a study of blood T cell repertoires in COVID-19. Measured with immunoSEQ multiplex PCR; TCRdb has only the in-frame clones, and not every one. The sample has some 45,000 clones, over 70% seen once. Material for sequencing was peripheral blood. Receptors were obtained from a woman aged 55-75 years with acute or convalescent COVID-19. Both conserved end residues are part of each CDR3. A D gene is named only where the DNA matches it firmly. Not all rows give a size; the values are once, few, many and, for expanded clones, a class.

size,J,V,D,DNA,CDR3
-,TRBJ1-1,TRBV7-8,-,TGTGCCAGCAGCCCAGGAAACGCTAACACTGAAGCTTTCTTT,CASSPGNANTEAFF
-,TRBJ1-4,TRBV6-5,-,TGTGCCAGCAGTTACCAGGTTGGGAGGGAAAAACTGTTTTTT,CASSYQVGREKLFF
-,TRBJ2-2,TRBV5-4,-,TGTGCCAGCAGCTCCGGGAACACCGGGGAGCTGTTTTTT,CASSSGNTGELFF
once,TRBJ2-1,TRBV28,TRBD2,TGTGCCATCACCTCGGCGGGGGGCAATGAGCAGTTCTTC,CAITSAGGNEQFF
-,TRBJ1-5,TRBV6-5,-,TGTGCCAGCAGTATGGCAGGGTACAATCAGCCCCAGCATTTT,CASSMAGYNQPQHF
few,TRBJ2-1,TRBV18,TRBD1,TGTGCCAGCTCAAGACAGGGGGTTTTCAATGAGCAGTTCTTC,CASSRQGVFNEQFF
-,TRBJ2-3,TRBV24-1,TRBD2,TGTGCCACCAGTGATTCTCGGACTAGCGGGGGGAGTGGAGATACGCAGTATTTT,CATSDSRTSGGSGDTQYF
-,TRBJ1-4,TRBV7-8,-,TGTGCCAGCAGCTTCGAGAGGACACGCCCTTCAGATGAAAAACTGTTTTTT,CASSFERTRPSDEKLFF
-,TRBJ1-4,TRBV29-1,TRBD1,TGCAGCGTTGAGGGGGACAGCGAAAAACTGTTTTTT,CSVEGDSEKLFF
-,TRBJ1-1,TRBV11-2,TRBD1,TGTGCCAGCAGATCCGGGACAGGGGTCTCGAACACTGAAGCTTTCTTT,CASRSGTGVSNTEAFF
once,TRBJ1-1,TRBV19,-,TGTGCCAGTACAGACAGGAACACTGAAGCTTTCTTT,CASTDRNTEAFF
-,TRBJ2-1,TRBV7-3,TRBD2,TGTGCCAGCAGCTTAACCAGCGGGGGGTTCTATGAGCAGTTCTTC,CASSLTSGGFYEQFF
-,TRBJ2-7,TRBV6-2/TRBV6-3,-,TGTGCCAGCAGTCACGCTGACGGGGACGAGCAGTACTTC,CASSHADGDEQYF
-,TRBJ1-1,TRBV7-8,-,TGTGCCAGCAGCTCGGGGGAAAGGGTTCGGGCTTTCTTT,CASSSGERVRAFF
-,TRBJ2-1,TRBV5-1,-,TGCGCCAGCAGCTCACGAAGGGTCCCCGGGGGCAATGAGCAGTTCTTC,CASSSRRVPGGNEQFF